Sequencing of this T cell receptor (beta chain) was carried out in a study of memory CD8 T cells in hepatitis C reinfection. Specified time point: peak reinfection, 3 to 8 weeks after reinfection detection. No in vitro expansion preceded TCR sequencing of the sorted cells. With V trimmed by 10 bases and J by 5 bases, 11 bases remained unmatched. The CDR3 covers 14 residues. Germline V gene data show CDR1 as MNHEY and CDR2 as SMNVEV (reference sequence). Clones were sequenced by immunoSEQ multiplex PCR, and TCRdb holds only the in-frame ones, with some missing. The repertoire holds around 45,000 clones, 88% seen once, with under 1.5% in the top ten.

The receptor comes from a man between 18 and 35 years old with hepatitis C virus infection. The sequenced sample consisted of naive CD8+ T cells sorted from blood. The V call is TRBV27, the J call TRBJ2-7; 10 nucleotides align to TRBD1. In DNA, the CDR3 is TGTGCCACCTTCGGAGGGACAGGGGTACACGAGCAGTACTTC. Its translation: CATFGGTGVHEQYF.